Listed below are T cell receptor beta chains from one sample, sequenced in a study of beta chain features in type 1 diabetes. Using immunoSEQ multiplex PCR, the repertoire was profiled, and TCRdb retains in-frame clones only, with some absent. The table includes about 470,000 clones, 25% to 35% detected once. The sample was naive CD4+ T cells from blood. The receptors derive from a man younger than 30 in good health. CDR3s include the opening cysteine and the closing phenylalanine or tryptophan. D genes are given only for firm matches. Clone size is stated in some rows and not others, as once, few, many or a class when expanded.

D: TRBD2; V: TRBV9; size: few; J: TRBJ2-7; CDR3: CASSEREQGHEQYF; DNA: TGTGCCAGCAGTGAGCGGGAGCAAGGCCACGAGCAGTACTTC
D: -; V: TRBV9; size: -; J: TRBJ2-3; CDR3: CASGPRLGTDTQYF; DNA: TGTGCCAGCGGCCCGAGGCTAGGCACAGATACGCAGTATTTT
D: -; V: TRBV18; size: few; J: TRBJ2-7; CDR3: CASSPTVGRYEQYF; DNA: TGTGCCAGCTCACCTACCGTAGGGCGCTACGAGCAGTACTTC
D: TRBD2; V: TRBV9; size: -; J: TRBJ2-1; CDR3: CASSPRGSGVGEQFF; DNA: TGTGCCAGCAGCCCGCGGGGTAGCGGGGTAGGTGAGCAGTTCTTC
D: TRBD2; V: TRBV7-6; size: few; J: TRBJ2-1; CDR3: CASSSGLANSEQFF; DNA: TGTGCCAGCAGCTCGGGACTAGCGAACAGTGAGCAGTTCTTC
D: -; V: TRBV19; size: -; J: TRBJ2-1; CDR3: CASSNRARYNEQFF; DNA: TGTGCCAGTAGTAACAGGGCACGATACAATGAGCAGTTCTTC
D: -; V: TRBV13; size: -; J: TRBJ2-2; CDR3: CASSPVGGQNTGELFF; DNA: TGTGCCAGCAGCCCCGTCGGCGGACAGAACACCGGGGAGCTGTTTTTT
D: -; V: TRBV7-8; size: few; J: TRBJ1-4; CDR3: CASSYGAGASGEKLFF; DNA: TGTGCCAGCAGCTACGGTGCTGGGGCATCGGGTGAAAAACTGTTTTTT
D: -; V: TRBV7-3; size: -; J: TRBJ2-6; CDR3: CASSLAMSSGANVLTF; DNA: TGTGCCAGCAGCTTAGCCATGTCCTCTGGGGCCAACGTCCTGACTTTC
D: TRBD1; V: TRBV30; size: few; J: TRBJ1-2; CDR3: CAWSRDRGQGYGYTF; DNA: TGTGCCTGGAGCAGGGACAGGGGGCAAGGCTATGGCTACACCTTC
D: -; V: TRBV2; size: few; J: TRBJ2-5; CDR3: CASSEIPEGETQYF; DNA: TGTGCCAGCAGTGAGATTCCGGAAGGGGAGACCCAGTACTTC
D: TRBD2; V: TRBV5-1; size: -; J: TRBJ2-2; CDR3: CASKVAGSDTGELFF; DNA: TGCGCCAGCAAAGTAGCGGGGTCGGACACCGGGGAGCTGTTTTTT
D: -; V: TRBV19; size: -; J: TRBJ2-7; CDR3: CASSINSRAYEQYF; DNA: TGTGCCAGTAGTATCAACTCCCGGGCCTACGAGCAGTACTTC
D: TRBD2; V: TRBV5-1; size: -; J: TRBJ2-1; CDR3: CASSLGRENNEQFF; DNA: TGCGCCAGCAGCTTGGGGCGGGAGAACAATGAGCAGTTCTTC
D: -; V: TRBV18; size: few; J: TRBJ2-3; CDR3: CASSQSTDTQYF; DNA: TGTGCCAGCTCACAGAGTACAGATACGCAGTATTTT
D: -; V: TRBV6-1; size: -; J: TRBJ1-5; CDR3: CASSENPYSNQPQHF; DNA: TGTGCCAGCAGTGAAAACCCTTATAGCAATCAGCCCCAGCATTTT
D: -; V: TRBV2; size: few; J: TRBJ2-5; CDR3: CASSEYREETQYF; DNA: TGTGCCAGCAGTGAGTACAGGGAAGAGACCCAGTACTTC
D: -; V: TRBV29-1; size: -; J: TRBJ2-7; CDR3: CSVEGLAGREYEQYF; DNA: TGCAGCGTAGAGGGGCTGGCGGGAAGGGAGTACGAGCAGTACTTC
D: TRBD2; V: TRBV6-8; size: few; J: TRBJ2-1; CDR3: CATERERSYNEQFF; DNA: TGTGCCACCGAGCGGGAGAGGTCCTACAATGAGCAGTTCTTC
D: TRBD1; V: TRBV5-6; size: -; J: TRBJ1-5; CDR3: CASSRTGGMSNQPQHF; DNA: TGTGCCAGCAGCCGGACAGGGGGCATGAGCAATCAGCCCCAGCATTTT
D: -; V: TRBV29-1; size: few; J: TRBJ2-5; CDR3: CSVEGRGQETQYF; DNA: TGCAGCGTTGAGGGCAGGGGTCAGGAGACCCAGTACTTC
D: -; V: TRBV28; size: -; J: TRBJ2-7; CDR3: CASSSPAESSYEQYF; DNA: TGTGCCAGCAGTTCCCCAGCTGAAAGCTCCTACGAGCAGTACTTC
D: -; V: TRBV29-1; size: few; J: TRBJ2-5; CDR3: CSVERGETQYF; DNA: TGCAGCGTCGAGAGGGGCGAGACCCAGTACTTC
D: TRBD2; V: TRBV13; size: -; J: TRBJ2-1; CDR3: CASSPGLAGHNEQFF; DNA: TGTGCCAGCAGCCCCGGACTAGCGGGACACAATGAGCAGTTCTTC
D: -; V: TRBV29-1; size: -; J: TRBJ2-1; CDR3: CSGRDSWNEQFF; DNA: TGCAGCGGCCGGGACTCGTGGAATGAGCAGTTCTTC
D: -; V: TRBV30; size: few; J: TRBJ2-7; CDR3: CAWSVLRYEQYF; DNA: TGTGCCTGGAGTGTACTCCGGTACGAGCAGTACTTC
D: -; V: TRBV28; size: -; J: TRBJ2-3; CDR3: CASRGGSAQYF; DNA: TGTGCCAGCAGAGGCGGCAGCGCGCAGTATTTT
D: TRBD1; V: TRBV7-8; size: -; J: TRBJ1-2; CDR3: CASSLIRDRVHGYTF; DNA: TGTGCCAGCAGCTTAATCCGAGACAGGGTCCATGGCTACACCTTC
D: -; V: TRBV9; size: few; J: TRBJ2-5; CDR3: CASSGVSQETQYF; DNA: TGTGCCAGCAGCGGGGTCAGTCAAGAGACCCAGTACTTC
D: -; V: TRBV7-7; size: -; J: TRBJ2-3; CDR3: CASSLESTDTQYF; DNA: TGTGCTAGCAGCTTAGAGAGCACAGATACGCAGTATTTT
D: TRBD1; V: TRBV25-1; size: -; J: TRBJ1-5; CDR3: CASSGTGGGQPQHF; DNA: TGTGCCAGCAGTGGTACAGGGGGTGGACAGCCCCAGCATTTT
D: TRBD2; V: TRBV27; size: -; J: TRBJ2-7; CDR3: CASSSAGGTYEQYF; DNA: TGTGCCAGCAGTTCCGCCGGGGGGACCTACGAGCAGTACTTC
D: -; V: TRBV18; size: -; J: TRBJ2-5; CDR3: CASSPQWRGPEGTQYF; DNA: TGTGCCAGCTCACCTCAATGGAGGGGGCCGGAAGGGACCCAGTACTTC
D: TRBD1; V: TRBV30; size: few; J: TRBJ2-3; CDR3: CAWSGATGARTDTQYF; DNA: TGTGCCTGGAGTGGAGCGACAGGGGCCCGCACAGATACGCAGTATTTT
D: -; V: TRBV10-3; size: -; J: TRBJ2-7; CDR3: CAISEGRGDEQYF; DNA: TGTGCCATCAGTGAGGGGAGGGGGGACGAGCAGTACTTC
D: -; V: TRBV7-8; size: -; J: TRBJ2-5; CDR3: CASSSDRIQETQYF; DNA: TGTGCCAGCAGCTCCGACAGGATTCAAGAGACCCAGTACTTC
D: TRBD2; V: TRBV2; size: -; J: TRBJ2-3; CDR3: CASSMLAGEDTQYF; DNA: TGTGCCAGCAGTATGCTAGCGGGAGAAGATACGCAGTATTTT
D: -; V: TRBV7-9; size: -; J: TRBJ1-2; CDR3: CASLRDFNYGYTF; DNA: TGTGCCAGCCTCCGCGACTTTAACTATGGCTACACCTTC
D: -; V: TRBV9; size: -; J: TRBJ2-3; CDR3: CASSVASGADTQYF; DNA: TGTGCCAGCAGCGTAGCCTCAGGAGCAGATACGCAGTATTTT
D: -; V: TRBV6-6; size: -; J: TRBJ2-3; CDR3: CASSFPLGADTQYF; DNA: TGTGCCAGCAGTTTTCCCCTGGGAGCAGATACGCAGTATTTT
D: TRBD1; V: TRBV30; size: -; J: TRBJ1-2; CDR3: CAWSPDRVYYGYTF; DNA: TGTGCCTGGAGTCCAGACAGGGTCTACTATGGCTACACCTTC
D: TRBD1; V: TRBV7-2; size: few; J: TRBJ1-5; CDR3: CASSLDGQAFQPQHF; DNA: TGTGCCAGCAGCTTAGATGGACAGGCGTTTCAGCCCCAGCATTTT
D: -; V: TRBV4-1; size: few; J: TRBJ1-2; CDR3: CASSQEGEIGYTF; DNA: TGCGCCAGCAGCCAAGAGGGGGAGATTGGCTACACCTTC
D: -; V: TRBV2; size: -; J: TRBJ2-2; CDR3: CASSVTGTTGELFF; DNA: TGTGCCAGCAGTGTAACCGGCACCACCGGGGAGCTGTTTTTT
D: -; V: TRBV7-9; size: -; J: TRBJ1-1; CDR3: CASSESYPNTEAFF; DNA: TGTGCCAGCAGCGAATCTTACCCTAACACTGAAGCTTTCTTT
D: -; V: TRBV28; size: -; J: TRBJ2-6; CDR3: CASSPLQSTGANVLTF; DNA: TGTGCCAGCAGTCCCCTTCAGTCAACTGGGGCCAACGTCCTGACTTTC
D: -; V: TRBV11-2; size: -; J: TRBJ2-2; CDR3: CASSQVGERQGELFF; DNA: TGTGCCAGCAGCCAAGTGGGGGAGCGCCAAGGGGAGCTGTTTTTT
D: -; V: TRBV5-6; size: -; J: TRBJ2-7; CDR3: CASSRGQPYEQYF; DNA: TGTGCCAGCTCCCGAGGCCAGCCCTACGAGCAGTACTTC
D: TRBD2; V: TRBV30; size: few; J: TRBJ2-1; CDR3: CAWSYSGDEQFF; DNA: TGTGCCTGGAGTTATAGCGGGGATGAGCAGTTCTTC
D: -; V: TRBV28; size: -; J: TRBJ2-7; CDR3: CASSFRGSSYEQYF; DNA: TGTGCCAGCAGTTTCCGGGGGTCCTCCTACGAGCAGTACTTC
D: -; V: TRBV7-2; size: few; J: TRBJ2-7; CDR3: CASSFWKSSREQYF; DNA: TGTGCCAGCAGCTTCTGGAAGAGCTCCCGCGAGCAGTACTTC
D: -; V: TRBV5-1; size: few; J: TRBJ1-2; CDR3: CASSLEAGAWYGYTF; DNA: TGCGCCAGCAGCTTGGAGGCAGGGGCCTGGTATGGCTACACCTTC
D: -; V: TRBV7-2; size: -; J: TRBJ2-1; CDR3: CASSLPTNNEQFF; DNA: TGTGCCAGCAGCTTACCTACCAACAATGAGCAGTTCTTC
D: TRBD2; V: TRBV10-3; size: -; J: TRBJ2-1; CDR3: CAISTASGREDEQFF; DNA: TGTGCCATCAGTACCGCTAGCGGGAGGGAGGATGAGCAGTTCTTC
D: -; V: TRBV29-1; size: few; J: TRBJ2-7; CDR3: CSARGIYEQYF; DNA: TGCAGCGCCCGAGGGATATACGAGCAGTACTTC
D: -; V: TRBV29-1; size: few; J: TRBJ1-2; CDR3: CSGTKGDGYTF; DNA: TGCAGCGGTACCAAGGGAGACGGCTACACCTTC